These 21 T cell receptor beta chains share one sample of origin, sequenced in a study of T cells in Graves' hyperthyroidism and ophthalmopathy. TCR beta CDR3 region amplification was performed from RNA transcripts. In the first-round RT-PCR of the TCR CDR3, the HTBI primer set was used. TCRdb re-called the multiplex PCR reads with MiXCR, one entry per CDR3 protein. The sample contains fewer than 450,000 distinct CDR3 sequences, approximately 18% of which appear only once. Sequencing was performed on blood. These receptor sequences come from a woman aged 25 to 39 with Graves' hyperthyroidism that later progressed to Graves' ophthalmopathy.

The chain links TRBV7-9 to TRBJ2-1; 11 positions agree with TRBD2. CDR1 is SEHNR and CDR2 is FQNEAQ in the germline V gene (reference sequence). The CDR3 loop spans 14 amino acids. Trimming removed 8 bases from V and 4 bases from J; junction bases left unmatched: 4. The CDR3 nucleotides read TGTGCCAGCGCCGGGACTAGCGGTTACAATGAGCAGTTCTTC. Residues: CASAGTSGYNEQFF.

This clonotype has ten or more counts. The chain has TRBV20-1 and TRBJ1-4; D uncertain. V lost 4 bases and J 7 bases, leaving 7 bases between the germline ends. Germline CDR1 reads DFQATT; CDR2 reads SNEGSKA (reference sequence). CDR3 length equals 11 residues. This CDR3 is CSAIQVEKLFF. The CDR3, as DNA: TGCAGTGCTATTCAGGTTGAAAAACTGTTTTTT.

This clonotype was picked up a small number of times. This chain links TRBV29-1 with TRBJ2-3; 7 nucleotides agree with TRBD2. Germline CDR1 SQVTM, CDR2 ANQGSEA. This CDR3 has 13 residues. Trimming at V came to 5 bases and at J to 2 bases, leaving 4 bases not matched to a gene. DNA for the CDR3: TGCAGCGTTCGAGCGGGGCTCACAGATACGCAGTATTTT. Translation: CSVRAGLTDTQYF.

This clonotype has only a few counts. The J gene is TRBJ1-1, the V gene TRBV10-2; possible D gene TRBD1, 5 bases. V gave up 2 bases and J gave up 2 bases, with 6 bases separating them. Germline loops: CDR1 WSHSY, CDR2 SAAADI. This CDR3 is built from 13 residues. CDR3 sequence: CASSEDSNTEAFF. CDR3 coding DNA: TGCGCCAGCAGTGAGGACAGTAACACTGAAGCTTTCTTT.

This clonotype was recorded many times. V is TRBV11-2 and J is TRBJ2-5; 10 bases map to TRBD2. V shed 1 base, J shed 1 base, and the junction held 6 bases outside the gene matches. The CDR3 consists of 17 residues. Germline values: CDR1 SGHAT, CDR2 FQNNGV. The CDR3 sequence: CASSLGRLAGFQETQYF. As DNA, the CDR3 is TGTGCCAGCAGCTTAGGGAGACTAGCGGGCTTCCAAGAGACCCAGTACTTC. The variable domain in full, completed from reference TRBV11-2 and TRBJ2-5, reads EAGVAQSPRYKIIEKRQSVAFWCNPISGHATLYWYQQILGQGPKLLIQFQNNGVVDDSQLPKDRFSAERLKGVDSTLKIQPAKLEDSAVYLCASSLGRLAGFQETQYFGPGTRLLVL.

This clonotype occurred a few times. The rearrangement links TRBV19 to TRBJ2-3; TRBD2 is a possible D gene (7 bases). Germline CDR1 LNHDA, CDR2 SQIVND (reference sequence). This CDR3 comprises 14 residues. V was clipped by 7 bases and J by 4 bases, with 15 bases between them. CDR3 amino acids: CASTGGGAADTQYF. The CDR3 nucleotides read TGTGCCAGTACAGGCGGGGGCGCAGCAGATACGCAGTATTTT.

This clonotype was seen at least ten times. This chain joins TRBV15 and TRBJ1-2; the D is unclear. The V end lost 1 base, the J end lost 2 bases, and 8 bases lay between the germline ends. CDR1 is LNHNV and CDR2 is YYDKDF in the germline V gene (reference sequence). The CDR3 is made up of 14 amino acids. The CDR3 sequence is CATSRGRTNYGYTF. In nucleotides, the CDR3 is TGTGCCACCAGCAGAGGACGTACAAACTATGGCTACACCTTC.

This clonotype was seen ten or more times. J is TRBJ2-1 and V is TRBV11-2, with TRBD1 identical over 7 bases. The CDR3 contains 16 residues. Germline V gives CDR1 SGHAT, CDR2 FQNNGV. With 4 bases clipped from V and 3 bases from J, the junction kept 9 bases outside the gene matches. The CDR3 is CASSSRPRDSYNEQFF. The DNA of the CDR3 is TGTGCCAGCAGCTCACGTCCCCGGGACAGCTACAATGAGCAGTTCTTC. The full variable domain, in which reference TRBV11-2 and TRBJ2-1 provide the parts outside the CDR3, is EAGVAQSPRYKIIEKRQSVAFWCNPISGHATLYWYQQILGQGPKLLIQFQNNGVVDDSQLPKDRFSAERLKGVDSTLKIQPAKLEDSAVYLCASSSRPRDSYNEQFFGPGTRLTVL.

This chain joins TRBV7-9 and TRBJ1-6; D remains unclear. Deletions cut 4 bases from V and 6 bases from J, with 7 bases between. The CDR3 has 13 residues. CDR1 and CDR2 (germline): SEHNR, FQNEAQ (reference sequence). CDR3 region: CASSSARNSPLHF. The CDR3 DNA is TGTGCCAGCAGCTCGGCGCGTAATTCACCCCTCCACTTT.

This clonotype was seen ten or more times. The chain carries TRBV3-1 and TRBJ2-5, with 7 bases identical to TRBD2. V gave up 0 bases and J gave up 2 bases; unmatched junction bases: 3. This CDR3 contains 15 residues. CDR1 LGHDT and CDR2 YNNKEL come from the germline V gene (reference sequence). In DNA, the CDR3 is TGTGCCAGCAGCCAAGAAAGGCGGGGGCAAGAGACCCAGTACTTC. The encoded protein is CASSQERRGQETQYF.

The chain uses TRBV11-3 and TRBJ2-1; D is unresolved. This CDR3 region has 12 residues. Germline CDR1 is SGHNT and CDR2 is YENEEA. With 5 bases removed from V and 8 bases from J, the gap between germline ends came to 10 bases. The CDR3 bases are TGTGCCAGCAGCGCCGATCGGGATGAGCAGTTCTTC. This gives the protein CASSADRDEQFF. Full variable domain (outside the CDR3, taken from reference TRBV11-3 and TRBJ2-1): EAGVVQSPRYKIIEKKQPVAFWCNPISGHNTLYWYLQNLGQGPELLIRYENEEAVDDSQLPKDRFSAERLKGVDSTLKIQPAELGDSAVYLCASSADRDEQFFGPGTRLTVL.

This clonotype was observed many times. The V call is TRBV7-2, the J call TRBJ2-2, with D possibly matching TRBD1 (6 bases). Trimming shortened V by 4 bases and J by 4 bases, and 10 bases separated the two germline ends. Germline V gene lookup returns CDR1 SGHTA and CDR2 FQGNSA. The CDR3 extends over 14 amino acids. This chain's CDR3 is CASSYQQGTGELFF. CDR3 coding DNA: TGTGCCAGCAGCTACCAACAGGGCACCGGGGAGCTGTTTTTT.

This clonotype has ten or more counts. V usage is TRBV2 and J usage is TRBJ2-3, with 7 nucleotides matching TRBD1. The V gene end was trimmed by 7 bases and the J gene end by 4 bases; junction bases not matched to a gene: 11. Germline values: CDR1 SNHLY, CDR2 FYNNEI. The CDR3 runs to 15 residues. The CDR3 DNA reads as TGTGCCAGCACCATGGGACAGCCCGAGGCAGATACGCAGTATTTT. It codes for CASTMGQPEADTQYF.

This clonotype was recorded at least ten times. The chain couples TRBV28 to TRBJ2-7, with 9 bases that match TRBD2. The germline V gene encodes CDR1 MDHEN and CDR2 SYDVKM. This CDR3 region has 16 residues. Trimming removed 8 bases from V and 1 base from J; junction bases left unmatched: 12. The CDR3 DNA follows: TGTGCCAGCCGGACATTGGATACTAGCGGGTCCTACGAGCAGTACTTC. Its translation is CASRTLDTSGSYEQYF.

This clonotype was seen repeatedly, ten times or more. The J gene is TRBJ1-2, the V gene TRBV19; 9 nucleotides align to TRBD1. Trimming at V came to 2 bases and at J to 4 bases, leaving 8 bases not matched to a gene. This CDR3 region has 16 residues. The germline gives CDR1 LNHDA, CDR2 SQIVND (reference sequence). CDR3 DNA sequence: TGTGCCAGTAGTATAACAGGGGGCTTTGGTTTCTATGGCTACACCTTC. Protein product: CASSITGGFGFYGYTF.

The chain couples TRBV3-1 to TRBJ2-3; TRBD2 is a possible D gene (5 bases). This CDR3 comprises 16 residues. Germline V CDR1 and CDR2: LGHDT, YNNKEL (reference sequence). The V end was cut by 0 bases, the J end by 2 bases, with 12 bases between. CDR3 region: CASSQEGGGLTDTQYF. CDR3 DNA: TGTGCCAGCAGCCAAGAGGGTGGCGGACTCACAGATACGCAGTATTTT.

The table lists this clonotype with many counts. The rearrangement uses TRBV28 and TRBJ2-5; 11 nucleotides match TRBD1. The trim removed 1 base at V and 4 bases at J, leaving 8 bases unmatched. This CDR3 has 17 amino acids. Per the germline V gene, CDR1 is MDHEN and CDR2 is SYDVKM. The CDR3 DNA sequence: TGTGCCAGCAGTTTATCCGGGACAGGGGGACTGGGAGAGACCCAGTACTTC. Encoded protein: CASSLSGTGGLGETQYF.

This clonotype came up a few times. The chain couples TRBV19 to TRBJ1-1; no firm D call. This CDR3 is built from 13 residues. Trimming took 3 bases from V and 3 from J, leaving 8 bases between them. Germline loops: CDR1 LNHDA, CDR2 SQIVND (reference sequence). The CDR3 is CASSMVGYTEAFF. The CDR3 DNA sequence: TGTGCCAGTAGTATGGTGGGGTACACTGAAGCTTTCTTT.

A few counts support this clonotype. This may be a read error: a much more frequent sequence differs by one nucleotide. This sequence joins TRBV29-1 and TRBJ2-3; D assignment may be TRBD1 or TRBD2 (6 bases each). The V end lost 5 bases, the J end lost 3 bases, and 18 bases lay between the germline ends. Germline CDR1 is SQVTM and CDR2 is ANQGSEA. The CDR3 is 15 amino acids. The CDR3 loop reads CSVRRREQGTDTQYF. The CDR3 coding sequence is TGCAGCGTTAGGCGTCGGGAGCAGGGGACAGATACGCAGTATTTT.

This clonotype was detected many times. The chain uses TRBV30 and TRBJ2-7; 9 bases are shared with TRBD1. The germline CDR1 and CDR2 sequences are GTSNPN and SVGIG (reference sequence). V was clipped by 1 base and J by 3 bases; unmatched bases: 4. CDR3 size: 14 residues. CDR3 region: CAWSGMTGGYEQYF. Written as DNA, the CDR3 is TGTGCCTGGAGTGGGATGACAGGGGGCTACGAGCAGTACTTC.

This clonotype was counted many times. The chain combines TRBV30 with TRBJ2-7, with D hard to call. CDR1 and CDR2 from the germline V gene are GTSNPN and SVGIG (reference sequence). The V end was cut by 5 bases, the J end by 6 bases, with 14 bases between. The CDR3 consists of 12 residues. CDR3 in amino acids: CAWQMDTPEQYF. For the CDR3, the DNA is TGTGCCTGGCAAATGGATACTCCCGAGCAGTACTTC.